Presented here are 20 T cell receptor beta chains from one specimen sequenced in a study of cytomegalovirus exposure and HLA in healthy donors. In the PCR, 60 Vbeta and 13 Jbeta primers were used. The data were produced by immunoSEQ multiplex PCR, yet TCRdb's version contains in-frame clones alone and is incomplete. The sample records fewer than 250,000 clones, about 85% being singletons. Input material: PBMCs. Source of these receptors: a male donor in good health and CMV-seropositive.

This chain joins TRBV7-8 and TRBJ2-7; D not resolved. Germline loops: CDR1 SGHVS, CDR2 FQNEAQ. Trimming cost V 2 bases and J 5 bases, with 7 bases left between them. The CDR3 is 12 residues long. The CDR3 nucleotides are TGTGCCAGCAGCTTATCCGCTAACGAGCAGTACTTC. Its translation is CASSLSANEQYF.

CDR3 protein: CASREAEAWGYTF. The CDR3 DNA sequence: TGTGCCAGCAGGGAAGCTGAGGCGTGGGGCTACACCTTC. The chain carries TRBV27 and TRBJ1-2; D is ambiguous. In germline, CDR1 is MNHEY, CDR2 SMNVEV (reference sequence). The V end lost 6 bases, the J end lost 8 bases, and 16 bases lay between the germline ends. The CDR3 is 13 amino acids.

This chain connects TRBV29-1 to TRBJ1-1; TRBD1 is a possible D gene (6 bases). V was cut by 6 bases and J by 2 bases, with 13 bases left in between. This CDR3 comprises 13 residues. Germline assignment: CDR1 SQVTM and CDR2 ANQGSEA. In DNA, the CDR3 is TGCAGCGTCGACGGGGGGGGCAACACTGAAGCTTTCTTT. Amino acid sequence: CSVDGGGNTEAFF.

The V gene is TRBV9, the J gene TRBJ2-1, with 8 bases fitting TRBD1. With V trimmed by 3 bases and J by 3 bases, 5 bases remained unmatched. This CDR3 region has 15 residues. Germline values: CDR1 SGDLS, CDR2 YYNGEE. CDR3: CASSATGDHYNEQFF. CDR3 in DNA: TGTGCCAGCAGCGCGACAGGGGATCACTACAATGAGCAGTTCTTC. Together with reference TRBV9 and TRBJ2-1, the CDR3 gives the full variable domain: DSGVTQTPKHLITATGQRVTLRCSPRSGDLSVYWYQQSLDQGLQFLIQYYNGEERAKGNILERFSAQQFPDLHSELNLSSLELGDSALYFCASSATGDHYNEQFFGPGTRLTVL.

The V call is TRBV29-1, the J call TRBJ2-7; maybe TRBD1 (5 bases). This CDR3 is built from 12 residues. Trimming removed 1 base at V and 3 bases at J, with 7 bases between. Germline assignment: CDR1 SQVTM and CDR2 ANQGSEA. CDR3 amino acids: CSVEVRGYEQYF. Here the CDR3 DNA reads TGCAGCGTTGAAGTAAGGGGCTACGAGCAGTACTTC.

This chain links TRBV5-4 with TRBJ2-3, with 9 bases that match TRBD2. The trim removed 4 bases at V and 4 bases at J, leaving 10 bases unmatched. CDR1 is SGHNT and CDR2 is YYREEE in the germline V gene (reference sequence). The CDR3 is 16 amino acids. CDR3 DNA: TGTGCCAGCAGCCCTCCCCAGCGGGAGGAATCAGATACGCAGTATTTT. Its translation: CASSPPQREESDTQYF.

The V gene is TRBV6-5, the J gene TRBJ2-1, with TRBD2 identical over 12 bases. The CDR3 totals 16 residues. Germline V gives CDR1 MNHEY, CDR2 SVGAGI. V dropped 2 bases and J dropped 8; count of bases not matched to a gene: 7. The CDR3 here is CASSYETSGRLDEQFF. The CDR3 region has the DNA TGTGCCAGCAGTTACGAGACTAGCGGGAGATTGGATGAGCAGTTCTTC.

This clone appeared once. This chain joins TRBV7-2 and TRBJ2-7; 8 positions agree with TRBD1. V trimming: 5 bases; J trimming: 6 bases; junction bases outside the gene matches: 3. Germline CDR1 and CDR2: SGHTA and FQGNSA. This CDR3 spans 12 amino acids. The CDR3 DNA reads as TGTGCCAGCAGCGCACAGGGGGGCGAGCAGTACTTC. This encodes CASSAQGGEQYF. The variable domain in full, completed from reference TRBV7-2 and TRBJ2-7, reads GAGVSQSPSNKVTEKGKDVELRCDPISGHTALYWYRQSLGQGLEFLIYFQGNSAPDKSGLPSDRFSAERTGGSVSTLTIQRTQQEDSAVYLCASSAQGGEQYFGPGTRLTVT.

In DNA, the CDR3 is TGTGCTAGTGGTCCCCGACAGGGGACGAACTATGGCTACACCTTC. Translation: CASGPRQGTNYGYTF. The chain employs TRBV12-5 and TRBJ1-2; TRBD1 matches 8 bases. After removal of 5 bases from V and 2 bases from J, the junction contained 7 bases not matched to a gene. Looked up from germline, CDR1 is LGHNT and CDR2 is FRNRAP. This CDR3 is 15 amino acids long.

A note on this clone: Other DNA sequences in the same sample also yield this CDR3. The chain uses TRBV20-1 and TRBJ2-3; D is unclear. V dropped 6 bases and J dropped 4 bases, with 5 bases sitting between them. The CDR3 spans 10 residues. Germline V gene sequence: CDR1 DFQATT, CDR2 SNEGSKA (reference sequence). CDR3 in amino acids: CSALADTQYF. The CDR3 nucleotides read TGCAGTGCCTTAGCAGATACGCAGTATTTT.

The genes are TRBV30 and TRBJ2-1; perhaps TRBD2 as D (6 bases). Between the trimmed V and J ends, which lost 3 bases and 8 bases, there was a span of 23 bases. The CDR3 length is 16 residues. In germline, CDR1 is GTSNPN, CDR2 SVGIG (reference sequence). The CDR3 region is CAWRLFPGRRLDEQFF. CDR3 nucleotide sequence: TGTGCCTGGAGACTCTTTCCGGGGAGGCGCCTCGATGAGCAGTTCTTC.

V is TRBV18 and J is TRBJ1-1; unclear D gene. Trimming removed 2 bases from V and 1 base from J, with 5 bases in between. The CDR3 has 13 amino acids. The germline V gene encodes CDR1 KGHSH and CDR2 LQKENI. In nucleotides, the CDR3 is TGTGCCAGCTCACCAGGGCCGAACACTGAAGCTTTCTTT. This translates into CASSPGPNTEAFF.

The DNA of the CDR3 is TGTGCCAGCAGCGTGACGACAGCGACCCTCAGCTATGGCTACACCTTC. Amino acids: CASSVTTATLSYGYTF. The rearrangement uses TRBV7-2 and TRBJ1-2; D perhaps matches TRBD1 (5 bases). The V gene's germline CDR1 is SGHTA and CDR2 FQGNSA. This CDR3 region has 16 residues. V was shortened by 5 bases and J by 4 bases, with 20 bases between the two germline ends.

The CDR3 sequence is CASSQGDRGRETQYF. CDR3 bases: TGTGCCAGCAGCCAAGGGGACAGGGGTAGAGAGACCCAGTACTTC. The gene calls are TRBV14 and TRBJ2-5, with TRBD1 identical over 10 bases. The CDR3 has 15 amino acids. With V trimmed by 1 base and J by 4 bases, 3 bases remained unmatched. Germline V gene sequence: CDR1 SGHDN, CDR2 FVKESK.

This clone was observed once. The chain carries TRBV27 and TRBJ2-3; 7 bases match TRBD2. CDR1 is MNHEY and CDR2 is SMNVEV in the germline V gene (reference sequence). V lost 5 bases, J lost 0 bases, and 11 bases stayed unmatched. The CDR3 extends over 17 amino acids. CDR3 amino acids: CASSARLRGGSTDTQYF. CDR3 in DNA: TGTGCCAGCAGTGCCCGTCTAAGGGGAGGGAGCACAGATACGCAGTATTTT.

This rearrangement joins TRBV6-5 to TRBJ2-1, with 13 bases fitting TRBD2. This CDR3 spans 15 amino acids. V lost 4 bases and J lost 7; bases outside the gene matches: 4. The germline V gene has CDR1 MNHEY and CDR2 SVGAGI. This CDR3 is CASSWTSGSYNEQFF. The CDR3 DNA reads TGTGCCAGCAGTTGGACTAGCGGGAGTTATAATGAGCAGTTCTTC.

The rearrangement joins TRBV27 to TRBJ2-7; 10 nucleotides line up with TRBD2. With 2 bases clipped from V and 6 bases from J, the junction kept 7 bases outside the gene matches. Germline CDR1 MNHEY, CDR2 SMNVEV (reference sequence). The CDR3 sequence is 15 residues long. CDR3 coding DNA: TGTGCCAGCAGTTTAGGTACAGCGGGAGGGCGCGAGCAGTACTTC. Its protein product is CASSLGTAGGREQYF.

This chain connects TRBV4-3 to TRBJ2-3; 9 bases fit TRBD2. The CDR3 runs 18 residues. The J segment lost 6 bases and the V segment lost 1 base, leaving 14 bases of the junction unmatched. Germline V gene sequence: CDR1 LGHNA, CDR2 YSLEER. The CDR3 bases are TGCGCCAGCAGCCAAGCCGTCCGGCGGCGGGAGGGCCGCGATACGCAGTATTTT. Protein: CASSQAVRRREGRDTQYF.

V is TRBV5-8 and J is TRBJ1-3; D not certain. The CDR3 sequence is 15 residues long. Trimming removed 2 bases from V and 0 bases from J, with 9 bases in between. Germline CDR1 SGHTS, CDR2 YDEGEE. The CDR3 DNA reads as TGTGCCAGCAGCTTTGACGGGATCTCTGGAAACACCATATATTTT. Amino acids: CASSFDGISGNTIYF.

The chain combines TRBV7-2 with TRBJ2-3; 8 bases align to TRBD2. Germline V gene lookup returns CDR1 SGHTA and CDR2 FQGNSA. Trimming removed 0 bases from V and 0 bases from J; junction bases left unmatched: 8. The CDR3 is 18 residues long. The CDR3 DNA follows: TGTGCCAGCAGCTTAGCGCTAACAGCGGGGGTGAGCACAGATACGCAGTATTTT. Its protein is CASSLALTAGVSTDTQYF. The full variable domain, with the rest looked up from reference TRBV7-2 and TRBJ2-3, is GAGVSQSPSNKVTEKGKDVELRCDPISGHTALYWYRQSLGQGLEFLIYFQGNSAPDKSGLPSDRFSAERTGGSVSTLTIQRTQQEDSAVYLCASSLALTAGVSTDTQYFGPGTRLTVL.